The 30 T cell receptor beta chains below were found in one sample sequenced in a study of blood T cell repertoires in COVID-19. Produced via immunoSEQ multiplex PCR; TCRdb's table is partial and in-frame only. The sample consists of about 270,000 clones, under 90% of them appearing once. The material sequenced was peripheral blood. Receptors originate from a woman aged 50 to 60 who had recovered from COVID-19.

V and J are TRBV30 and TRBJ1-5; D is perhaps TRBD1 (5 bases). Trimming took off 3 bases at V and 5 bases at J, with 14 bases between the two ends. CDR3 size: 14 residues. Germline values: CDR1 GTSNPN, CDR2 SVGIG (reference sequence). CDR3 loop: CAWRSGLTHQPQHF. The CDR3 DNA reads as TGTGCCTGGAGGTCGGGACTTACACATCAGCCCCAGCATTTT.

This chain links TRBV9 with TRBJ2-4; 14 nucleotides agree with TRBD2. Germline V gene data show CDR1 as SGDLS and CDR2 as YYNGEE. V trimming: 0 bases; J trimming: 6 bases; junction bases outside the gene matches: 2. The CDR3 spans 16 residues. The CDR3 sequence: CASSVGTSGGPNIQYF. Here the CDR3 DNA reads TGTGCCAGCAGCGTAGGGACTAGCGGGGGGCCAAACATTCAGTACTTC.

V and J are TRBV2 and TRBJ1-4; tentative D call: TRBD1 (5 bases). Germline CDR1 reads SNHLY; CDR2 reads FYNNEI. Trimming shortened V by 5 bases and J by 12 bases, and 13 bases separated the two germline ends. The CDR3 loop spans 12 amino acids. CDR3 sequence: CASSLGGGELFF. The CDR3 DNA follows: TGTGCCAGCAGTCTCGGGGGAGGGGAACTGTTTTTT.

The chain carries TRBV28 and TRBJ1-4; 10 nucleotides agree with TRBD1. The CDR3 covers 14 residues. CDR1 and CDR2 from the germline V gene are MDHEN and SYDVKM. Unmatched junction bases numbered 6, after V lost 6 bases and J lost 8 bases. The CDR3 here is CASRETGGREKLFF. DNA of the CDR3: TGTGCCAGCAGAGAGACAGGGGGCAGGGAAAAACTGTTTTTT.

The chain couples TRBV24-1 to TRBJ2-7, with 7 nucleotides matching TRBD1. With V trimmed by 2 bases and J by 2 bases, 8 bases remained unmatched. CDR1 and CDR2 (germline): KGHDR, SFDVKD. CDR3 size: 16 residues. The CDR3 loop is CATSDSRGLQTYEQYF. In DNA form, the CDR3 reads TGTGCCACCAGTGATTCGAGGGGGCTACAGACCTACGAGCAGTACTTC.

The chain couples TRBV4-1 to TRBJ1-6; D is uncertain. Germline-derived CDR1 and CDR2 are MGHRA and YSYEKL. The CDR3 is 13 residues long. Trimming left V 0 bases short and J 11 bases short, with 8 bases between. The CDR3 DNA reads TGCGCCAGCAGCCAAGAGGCCCGGGCACCCCTCCACTTT. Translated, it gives CASSQEARAPLHF.

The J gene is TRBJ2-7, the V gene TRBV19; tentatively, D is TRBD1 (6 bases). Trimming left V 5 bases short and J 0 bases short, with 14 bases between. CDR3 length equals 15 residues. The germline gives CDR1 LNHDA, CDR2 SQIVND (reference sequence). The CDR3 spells CASSLTGIRSYEQYF. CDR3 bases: TGTGCCAGTAGTCTCACAGGGATACGCTCCTACGAGCAGTACTTC.

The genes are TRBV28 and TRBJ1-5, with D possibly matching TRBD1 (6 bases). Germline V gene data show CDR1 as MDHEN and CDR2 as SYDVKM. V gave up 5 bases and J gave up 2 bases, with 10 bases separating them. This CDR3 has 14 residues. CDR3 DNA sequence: TGTGCCAGCAGTGGGACATCTCGCAATCAGCCCCAGCATTTT. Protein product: CASSGTSRNQPQHF.

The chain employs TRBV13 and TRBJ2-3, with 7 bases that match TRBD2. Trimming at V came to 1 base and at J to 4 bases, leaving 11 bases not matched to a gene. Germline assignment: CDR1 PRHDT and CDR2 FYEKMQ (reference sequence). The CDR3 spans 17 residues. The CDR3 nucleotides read TGTGCCAGCAGCTTAGTGAGCCAGCGGGGATGGGCAGATACGCAGTATTTT. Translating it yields CASSLVSQRGWADTQYF.

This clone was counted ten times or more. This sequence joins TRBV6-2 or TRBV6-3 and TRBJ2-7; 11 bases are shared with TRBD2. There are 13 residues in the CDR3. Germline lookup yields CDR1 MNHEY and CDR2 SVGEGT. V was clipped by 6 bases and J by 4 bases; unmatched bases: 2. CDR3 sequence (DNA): TGTGCCAGCAGCACTAGCGGGAGTTACGAGCAGTACTTC. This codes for CASSTSGSYEQYF.

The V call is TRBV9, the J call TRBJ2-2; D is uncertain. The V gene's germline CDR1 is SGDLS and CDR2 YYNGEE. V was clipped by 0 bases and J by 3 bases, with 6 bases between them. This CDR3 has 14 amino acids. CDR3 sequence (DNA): TGTGCCAGCAGCGTAGGAGTCGACACCGGGGAGCTGTTTTTT. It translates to CASSVGVDTGELFF.

The chain's CDR3 is CASSQDTVQGRDYTF. As DNA, the CDR3 is TGCGCCAGCAGCCAAGATACAGTCCAGGGCCGTGACTACACCTTC. This sequence joins TRBV4-3 and TRBJ1-2; D may be TRBD1 (5 bases). The CDR3 is made up of 15 amino acids. CDR1 is LGHNA and CDR2 is YSLEER in the germline V gene. With 0 bases removed from V and 10 bases from J, the gap between germline ends came to 18 bases.

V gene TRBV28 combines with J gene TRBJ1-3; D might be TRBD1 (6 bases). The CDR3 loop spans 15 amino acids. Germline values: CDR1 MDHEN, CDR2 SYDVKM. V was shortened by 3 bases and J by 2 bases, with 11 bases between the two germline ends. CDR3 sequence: CASSLMGAAGNTIYF. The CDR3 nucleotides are TGTGCCAGCAGTTTGATGGGGGCGGCTGGAAACACCATATATTTT.

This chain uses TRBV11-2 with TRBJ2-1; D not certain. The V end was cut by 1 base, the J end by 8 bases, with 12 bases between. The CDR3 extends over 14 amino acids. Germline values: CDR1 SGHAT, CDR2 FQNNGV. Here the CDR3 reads CASSLGIGYDEQFF. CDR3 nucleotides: TGTGCCAGCAGCTTAGGTATCGGGTACGATGAGCAGTTCTTC.

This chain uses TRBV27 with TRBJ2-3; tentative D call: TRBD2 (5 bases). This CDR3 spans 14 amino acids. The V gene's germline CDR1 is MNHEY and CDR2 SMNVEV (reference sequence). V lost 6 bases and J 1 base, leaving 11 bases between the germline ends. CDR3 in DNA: TGTGCCAGCAGGAGGGTCGAGGGCACAGATACGCAGTATTTT. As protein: CASRRVEGTDTQYF.

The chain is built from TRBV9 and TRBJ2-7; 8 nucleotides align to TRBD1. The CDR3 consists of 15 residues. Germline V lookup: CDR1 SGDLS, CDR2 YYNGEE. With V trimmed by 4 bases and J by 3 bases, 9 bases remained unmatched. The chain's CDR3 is CASSPRDRPLYEQYF. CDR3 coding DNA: TGTGCCAGCAGCCCCCGGGACAGGCCACTCTACGAGCAGTACTTC.

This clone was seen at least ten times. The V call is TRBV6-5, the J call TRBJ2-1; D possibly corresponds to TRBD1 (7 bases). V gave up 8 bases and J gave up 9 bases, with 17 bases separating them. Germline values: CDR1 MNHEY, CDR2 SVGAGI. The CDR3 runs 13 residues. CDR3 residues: CASGTGEAGEQFF. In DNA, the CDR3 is TGTGCCAGCGGCACAGGGGAAGCGGGTGAGCAGTTCTTC.

Here the CDR3 reads CASSLLGGSSGNTIYF. CDR3 coding DNA: TGTGCCAGCAGCCTCCTTGGGGGGAGCTCTGGAAACACCATATATTTT. This chain joins TRBV9 and TRBJ1-3, with D tentatively TRBD1 (5 bases). Germline lookup yields CDR1 SGDLS and CDR2 YYNGEE. The CDR3 consists of 16 residues. The V and J ends lost 4 bases and 0 bases respectively, with 14 bases between them. Drawing the rest from reference TRBV9 and TRBJ1-3, the complete variable domain is DSGVTQTPKHLITATGQRVTLRCSPRSGDLSVYWYQQSLDQGLQFLIQYYNGEERAKGNILERFSAQQFPDLHSELNLSSLELGDSALYFCASSLLGGSSGNTIYFGEGSWLTVV.

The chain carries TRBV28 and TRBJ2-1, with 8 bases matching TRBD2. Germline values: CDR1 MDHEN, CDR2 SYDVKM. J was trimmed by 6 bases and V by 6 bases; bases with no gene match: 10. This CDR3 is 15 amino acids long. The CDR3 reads CASSRSGSLSNEQFF. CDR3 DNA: TGTGCCAGCAGCCGGAGCGGGAGTCTCTCCAATGAGCAGTTCTTC.

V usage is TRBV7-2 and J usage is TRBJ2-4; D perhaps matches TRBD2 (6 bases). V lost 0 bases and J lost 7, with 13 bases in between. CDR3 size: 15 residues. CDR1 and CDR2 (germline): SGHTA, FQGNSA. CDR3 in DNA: TGTGCCAGCAGCTTAGCGGGAGGCGGATTGAACATTCAGTACTTC. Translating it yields CASSLAGGGLNIQYF. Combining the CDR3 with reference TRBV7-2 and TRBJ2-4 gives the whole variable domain GAGVSQSPSNKVTEKGKDVELRCDPISGHTALYWYRQSLGQGLEFLIYFQGNSAPDKSGLPSDRFSAERTGGSVSTLTIQRTQQEDSAVYLCASSLAGGGLNIQYFGAGTRLSVL.

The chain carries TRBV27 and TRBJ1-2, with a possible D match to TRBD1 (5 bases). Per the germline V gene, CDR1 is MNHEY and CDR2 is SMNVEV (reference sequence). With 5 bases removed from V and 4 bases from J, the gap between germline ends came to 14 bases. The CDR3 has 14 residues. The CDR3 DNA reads TGTGCCAGCAGTCTCCGGGCGACAGTCTATGGCTACACCTTC. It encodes CASSLRATVYGYTF.

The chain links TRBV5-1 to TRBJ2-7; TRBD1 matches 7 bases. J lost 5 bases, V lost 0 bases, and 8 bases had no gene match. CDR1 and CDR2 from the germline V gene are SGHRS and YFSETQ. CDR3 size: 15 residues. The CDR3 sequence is CASSLAGTAYNEQYF. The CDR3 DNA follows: TGCGCCAGCAGCTTGGCCGGGACAGCGTACAACGAGCAGTACTTC.

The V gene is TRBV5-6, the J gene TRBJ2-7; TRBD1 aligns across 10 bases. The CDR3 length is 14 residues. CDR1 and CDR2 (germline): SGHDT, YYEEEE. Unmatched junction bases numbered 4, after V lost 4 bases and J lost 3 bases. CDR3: CASSRDRGRYEQYF. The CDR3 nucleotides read TGTGCCAGCAGCCGGGACAGGGGACGCTACGAGCAGTACTTC.

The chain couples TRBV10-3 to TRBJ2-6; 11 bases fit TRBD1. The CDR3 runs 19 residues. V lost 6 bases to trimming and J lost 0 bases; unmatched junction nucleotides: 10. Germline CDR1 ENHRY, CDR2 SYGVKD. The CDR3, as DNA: TGTGCCATCAGCAACGGAGGGACAGGGGGGAACTCTGGGGCCAACGTCCTGACTTTC. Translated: CAISNGGTGGNSGANVLTF.

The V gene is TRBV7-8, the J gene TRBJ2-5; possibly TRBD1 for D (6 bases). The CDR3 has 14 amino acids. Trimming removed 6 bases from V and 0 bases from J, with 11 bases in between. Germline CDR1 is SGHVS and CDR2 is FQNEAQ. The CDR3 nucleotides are TGTGCCAGCAGATACAGACAGGACCAAGAGACCCAGTACTTC. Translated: CASRYRQDQETQYF.

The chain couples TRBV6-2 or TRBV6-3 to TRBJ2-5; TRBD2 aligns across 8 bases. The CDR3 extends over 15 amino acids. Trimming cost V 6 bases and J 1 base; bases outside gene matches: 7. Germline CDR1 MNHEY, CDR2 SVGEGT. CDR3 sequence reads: CASSPHTSGQETQYF. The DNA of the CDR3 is TGTGCCAGCAGCCCTCATACTAGCGGCCAAGAGACCCAGTACTTC.

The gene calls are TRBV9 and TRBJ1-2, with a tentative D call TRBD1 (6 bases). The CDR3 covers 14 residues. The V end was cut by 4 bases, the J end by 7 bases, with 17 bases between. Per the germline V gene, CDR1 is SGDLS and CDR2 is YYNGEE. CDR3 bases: TGTGCCAGCAGCCCCCAGCCCGGACAGTCTGGCTACACCTTC. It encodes CASSPQPGQSGYTF.

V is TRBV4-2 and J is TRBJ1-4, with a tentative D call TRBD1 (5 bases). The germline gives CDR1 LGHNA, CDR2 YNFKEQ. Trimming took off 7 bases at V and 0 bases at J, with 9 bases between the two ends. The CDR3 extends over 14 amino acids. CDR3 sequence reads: CASTLQATNEKLFF. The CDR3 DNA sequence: TGTGCCAGCACCCTACAGGCAACTAATGAAAAACTGTTTTTT.

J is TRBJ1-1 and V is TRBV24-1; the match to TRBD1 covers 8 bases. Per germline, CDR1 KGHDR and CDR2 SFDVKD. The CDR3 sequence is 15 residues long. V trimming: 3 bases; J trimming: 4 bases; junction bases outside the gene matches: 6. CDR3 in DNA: TGTGCCACCAGTGATGCCGGACAGGGATCCACTGAAGCTTTCTTT. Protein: CATSDAGQGSTEAFF.

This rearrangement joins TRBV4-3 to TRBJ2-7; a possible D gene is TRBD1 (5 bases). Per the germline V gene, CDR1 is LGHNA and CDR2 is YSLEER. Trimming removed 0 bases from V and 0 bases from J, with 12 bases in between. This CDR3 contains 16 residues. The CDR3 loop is CASSQEWGDSSYEQYF. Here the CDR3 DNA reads TGCGCCAGCAGCCAAGAATGGGGCGACAGCTCCTACGAGCAGTACTTC.